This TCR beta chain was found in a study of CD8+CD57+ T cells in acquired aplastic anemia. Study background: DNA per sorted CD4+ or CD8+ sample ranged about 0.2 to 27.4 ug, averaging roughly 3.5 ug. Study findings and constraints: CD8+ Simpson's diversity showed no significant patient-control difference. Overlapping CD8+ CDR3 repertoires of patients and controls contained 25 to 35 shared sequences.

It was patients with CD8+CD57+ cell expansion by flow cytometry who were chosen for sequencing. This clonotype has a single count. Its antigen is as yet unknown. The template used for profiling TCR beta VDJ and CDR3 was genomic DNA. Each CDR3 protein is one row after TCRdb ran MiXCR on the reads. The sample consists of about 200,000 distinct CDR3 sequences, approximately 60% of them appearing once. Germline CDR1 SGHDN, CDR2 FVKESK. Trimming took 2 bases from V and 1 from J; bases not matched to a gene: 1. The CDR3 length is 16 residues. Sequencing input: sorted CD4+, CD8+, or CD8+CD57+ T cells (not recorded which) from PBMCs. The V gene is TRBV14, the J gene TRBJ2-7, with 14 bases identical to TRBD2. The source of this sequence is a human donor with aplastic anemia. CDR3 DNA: TGTGCCAGCAGCCAAAGGACTAGCGGGAGGTCCTACGAGCAGTACTTC. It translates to CASSQRTSGRSYEQYF.